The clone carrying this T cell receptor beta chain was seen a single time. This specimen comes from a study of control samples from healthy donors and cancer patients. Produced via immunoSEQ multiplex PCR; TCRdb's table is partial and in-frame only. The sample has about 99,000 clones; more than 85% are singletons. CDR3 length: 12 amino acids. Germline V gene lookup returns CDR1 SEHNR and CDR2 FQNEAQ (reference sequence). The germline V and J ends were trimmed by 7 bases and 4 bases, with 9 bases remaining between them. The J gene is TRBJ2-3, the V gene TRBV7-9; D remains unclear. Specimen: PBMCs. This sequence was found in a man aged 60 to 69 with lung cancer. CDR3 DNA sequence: TGTGCCAGCACCTTGAGTGCAGATACGCAGTATTTT. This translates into CASTLSADTQYF. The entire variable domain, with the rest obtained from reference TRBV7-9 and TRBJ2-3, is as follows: DTGVSQNPRHKITKRGQNVTFRCDPISEHNRLYWYRQTLGQGPEFLTYFQNEAQLEKSRLLSDRFSAERPKGSFSTLEIQRTEQGDSAMYLCASTLSADTQYFGPGTRLTVL.